This section outlines one TCR beta chain sequence together with its context. This specimen comes from a study of patients and donors after allogeneic stem cell transplantation. CDR3 length equals 20 residues. V shed 1 base, J shed 1 base, and the junction held 8 bases outside the gene matches. Germline assignment: CDR1 SGHAT and CDR2 FQNNGV. TCRdb fed the RT-PCR reads into MiXCR, producing one record per CDR3 protein. This table holds some 880,000 distinct CDR3 sequences, approximately 19% found once. Material for sequencing was blood, either unsorted or a sorted T cell fraction (not recorded which). J is TRBJ2-2 and V is TRBV11-2; 14 bases map to TRBD2. This TCR came from a human donor who was either an allogeneic HSCT recipient or a stem cell or donor lymphocyte infusion donor (not recorded which). It is not recorded whose cells these are; they may come from a transplant donor. The CDR3 loop is CASSLVPVGLAGGNTGELFF. The CDR3 coding sequence is TGTGCCAGCAGCTTAGTCCCAGTAGGACTAGCGGGAGGGAACACCGGGGAGCTGTTTTTT.